These 25 T cell receptor beta chains originate from one sample sequenced in a study of human T cells and chemical hapten exposure. In TCRdb, the RACE reads were re-called with MiXCR into one record per CDR3 protein. The sample has 70,000 or so distinct CDR3 sequences; 11% are singletons. Time point described: patch test 3, about 24 weeks after DPC sensitization. The treatment was: therapeutic diphenylcyclopropenone sensitization with weekly scalp DPC. The source was whole blood, collected in connection with sensitization to the hapten diphenylcyclopropenone (DPC). These receptors were obtained from a woman aged 50 to 65 with alopecia areata. Some clones in this sample may be carry-over from other donors' samples.

This clonotype showed up just once. It may be a read error: a sequence one base away is much more abundant. The chain carries TRBV28 and TRBJ2-3, with 12 bases fitting TRBD2. J was trimmed by 6 bases and V by 4 bases; bases with no gene match: 2. Germline V gives CDR1 MDHEN, CDR2 SYDVKM. This CDR3 comprises 14 residues. Here the CDR3 DNA reads TGTGCCAGCAGTTCTAGCGGGGGGGGCGATACGCAGTATTTT. It specifies CASSSSGGGDTQYF.

This clonotype was seen repeatedly, ten times or more. The CDR3 is CASSQRTAHQPQHF. The CDR3 DNA reads TGTGCCAGCAGCCAAAGGACAGCTCATCAGCCCCAGCATTTT. The chain carries TRBV6-2 or TRBV6-3 and TRBJ1-5; a weak D match, TRBD1 (6 bases). The germline V gene encodes CDR1 MNHEY and CDR2 SVGEGT. There are 14 residues in the CDR3. The ends were cut back, 6 bases at V and 5 bases at J, with 14 bases in the middle.

The table lists this clonotype with many counts. The genes are TRBV11-2 and TRBJ2-2; no clear D gene. CDR3 size: 15 residues. The V end was cut by 2 bases, the J end by 7 bases, with 14 bases between. In germline, CDR1 is SGHAT, CDR2 FQNNGV. The CDR3 spells CASSLLPSGDGELFF. In nucleotides, the CDR3 is TGTGCCAGCAGCTTATTACCCAGTGGGGACGGGGAGCTGTTTTTT.

The V gene is TRBV2, the J gene TRBJ2-7; 7 nucleotides match TRBD1. Losses at the gene ends were 1 base for V and 6 bases for J; bases not matched to a gene: 6. Germline V lookup: CDR1 SNHLY, CDR2 FYNNEI. The CDR3 contains 14 residues. The DNA of the CDR3 is TGTGCCAGCAGTGAAGGGGGACAGTTTCGCGAGCAGTACTTC. This encodes CASSEGGQFREQYF.

There are many counts of this clonotype. The chain is built from TRBV4-3 and TRBJ1-1; no clear D. CDR1 LGHNA and CDR2 YSLEER come from the germline V gene. Trimming cost V 1 base and J 4 bases, with 16 bases left between them. CDR3 length: 16 amino acids. This CDR3 reads CASSQAWKQRGTEAFF. The CDR3 nucleotides read TGCGCCAGCAGCCAAGCTTGGAAGCAACGGGGCACTGAAGCTTTCTTT.

This clonotype has only a few counts. The V gene is TRBV29-1, the J gene TRBJ2-5, with 8 nucleotides matching TRBD1. Germline V CDR1 and CDR2: SQVTM, ANQGSEA. V shed 4 bases, J shed 9 bases, and the junction held 10 bases outside the gene matches. The CDR3 has 13 residues. The CDR3 is CSVGETGALAQYF. The CDR3 nucleotides read TGCAGCGTTGGGGAGACAGGGGCGTTGGCCCAGTACTTC.

This clonotype was found many times. The rearrangement links TRBV4-2 to TRBJ2-1, with D perhaps TRBD1 (6 bases). The CDR3 has 15 residues. Looked up from germline, CDR1 is LGHNA and CDR2 is YNFKEQ. The V and J ends lost 7 bases and 3 bases respectively, with 16 bases between them. The chain's CDR3 is CASTSDRNLYNEQFF. CDR3 coding DNA: TGTGCCAGCACCTCAGACAGGAACCTCTACAATGAGCAGTTCTTC.

Many counts were recorded for this clonotype. The V and J genes are TRBV20-1 and TRBJ2-7; a weak D match, TRBD1 (5 bases). The CDR3 totals 12 residues. Trimming removed 0 bases from V and 12 bases from J, with 15 bases in between. Germline V gene sequence: CDR1 DFQATT, CDR2 SNEGSKA (reference sequence). In nucleotides, the CDR3 is TGCAGTGCTAGAGATCGCCCCCCGCAGGGGTACTTC. Translating it yields CSARDRPPQGYF.

The rearrangement joins TRBV7-9 to TRBJ2-3, with a tentative D call TRBD2 (6 bases). The CDR3 totals 16 residues. Germline CDR1 reads SEHNR; CDR2 reads FQNEAQ (reference sequence). Trimming took 4 bases from V and 3 from J, leaving 17 bases between them. The CDR3 spells CASSSRLVHLTDTQYF. As DNA, the CDR3 is TGTGCCAGCAGCTCCAGACTAGTCCACCTGACAGATACGCAGTATTTT.

This sequence joins TRBV5-5 and TRBJ1-6; D is unresolved. The V end was cut by 1 base, the J end by 0 bases, with 14 bases between. The CDR3 loop spans 18 amino acids. The V gene's germline CDR1 is SGHKS and CDR2 YYEKEE (reference sequence). As DNA, the CDR3 is TGTGCCAGCAGCTTGTACGCACCGCCGAGCTCCTATAATTCACCCCTCCACTTT. The encoded protein is CASSLYAPPSSYNSPLHF.

The table lists this clonotype with many counts. V and J are TRBV28 and TRBJ1-2; D is undetermined. CDR1 is MDHEN, CDR2 SYDVKM, per germline. CDR3 size: 15 residues. Between the trimmed V and J ends, which lost 5 bases and 4 bases, there was a span of 17 bases. CDR3 coding DNA: TGTGCCAGCAGTCCAAGATCCCCCCTCTCCTATGGCTACACCTTC. Amino acids: CASSPRSPLSYGYTF.

J is TRBJ2-7 and V is TRBV10-3; D ambiguous. V was trimmed by 0 bases and J by 3 bases, leaving 9 bases between them. Germline CDR1 reads ENHRY; CDR2 reads SYGVKD. CDR3 length: 14 amino acids. The CDR3 here is CAISESMGSYEQYF. The CDR3 nucleotides read TGTGCCATCAGTGAGTCGATGGGCAGCTACGAGCAGTACTTC.

This clonotype was observed a handful of times. The V gene is TRBV5-5, the J gene TRBJ2-2, with unresolved D. V lost 2 bases and J 3 bases, leaving 5 bases between the germline ends. The germline V gene encodes CDR1 SGHKS and CDR2 YYEKEE (reference sequence). This CDR3 has 13 residues. CDR3 nucleotides: TGTGCCAGCAGCTTTTGGGACACCGGGGAGCTGTTTTTT. This translates into CASSFWDTGELFF.

Ten or more counts support this clonotype. This chain uses TRBV12-3 or TRBV12-4 with TRBJ2-5; D is possibly TRBD1 (7 bases). The CDR3 is 14 residues long. V lost 6 bases, J lost 0 bases, and 11 bases lay in between. The CDR3 sequence is CASRAGGYQETQYF. Here the CDR3 DNA reads TGTGCCAGCAGGGCAGGGGGGTACCAAGAGACCCAGTACTTC.

In this sample, this clonotype turned up many times. The chain has TRBV7-2 and TRBJ1-4; D perhaps matches TRBD1 (6 bases). The CDR3 runs to 16 residues. V was pared by 2 bases and J by 7 bases, with 17 bases between. The germline CDR1 and CDR2 sequences are SGHTA and FQGNSA. The CDR3 is CASSLIQGGGGEKLFF. In DNA form, the CDR3 reads TGTGCCAGCAGCTTAATTCAGGGTGGAGGGGGTGAAAAACTGTTTTTT.

This clonotype was observed a few times. The chain has TRBV7-8 and TRBJ1-3; D might be TRBD1 (6 bases). Trimming took off 1 base at V and 4 bases at J, with 11 bases between the two ends. CDR3 length: 15 residues. The V gene's germline CDR1 is SGHVS and CDR2 FQNEAQ. CDR3 residues: CASSLERGRGNTIYF. The CDR3 DNA is TGTGCCAGCAGCTTAGAGCGGGGGCGCGGAAACACCATATATTTT.

V usage is TRBV12-3 or TRBV12-4 and J usage is TRBJ2-3; possibly TRBD2 for D (5 bases). This CDR3 comprises 14 residues. V shed 5 bases and J shed 6 bases, with 15 bases lying between them. The CDR3 nucleotides read TGTGCCAGCAGTCCCCAACTAGAAGTCGATACGCAGTATTTT. Its translation is CASSPQLEVDTQYF.

In its sample, this clonotype was seen many times. The chain is built from TRBV11-2 and TRBJ1-3; D might be TRBD1 (5 bases). The germline V gene encodes CDR1 SGHAT and CDR2 FQNNGV. The V and J ends lost 5 bases and 0 bases respectively, with 8 bases between them. CDR3 length equals 14 residues. CDR3 coding DNA: TGTGCCAGCAGCGTGGGGGACTCTGGAAACACCATATATTTT. It encodes CASSVGDSGNTIYF.

This clonotype was seen at least ten times. The gene calls are TRBV2 and TRBJ2-3; D may be TRBD1 (6 bases). The V gene's germline CDR1 is SNHLY and CDR2 FYNNEI. The CDR3 consists of 15 residues. With 4 bases removed from V and 3 bases from J, the gap between germline ends came to 14 bases. The CDR3 region is CASSAQGWETDTQYF. Here the CDR3 DNA reads TGTGCCAGCAGTGCACAGGGTTGGGAAACAGATACGCAGTATTTT.

This clonotype has ten or more counts. V gene TRBV11-2 combines with J gene TRBJ1-1; D is unresolved. Germline-derived CDR1 and CDR2 are SGHAT and FQNNGV. The CDR3 has 13 residues. The V gene lost 1 base and the J gene lost 3 bases, with 6 bases spanning the gap. DNA of the CDR3: TGTGCCAGCAGCTTAGTAGCGGACACTGAAGCTTTCTTT. Encoded protein: CASSLVADTEAFF.

The chain employs TRBV7-2 and TRBJ1-1; 8 positions agree with TRBD1. After removal of 5 bases from V and 0 bases from J, the junction contained 5 bases not matched to a gene. This CDR3 region has 15 residues. CDR1 is SGHTA, CDR2 FQGNSA, per germline. DNA for the CDR3: TGTGCCAGCAGCCAATGGACAGGGCTGAACACTGAAGCTTTCTTT. This translates into CASSQWTGLNTEAFF.

The V and J genes are TRBV21-1 and TRBJ2-5; TRBD1, the table's D call, was not compared with the DNA. TRBV21-1 is classified as a pseudogene. The CDR3 is made up of 13 amino acids. The CDR3 DNA reads as TGTGCCAGCAGCAGTACAGGGTTAGAGACCCAGTACTTC. Its protein is CASSSTGLETQYF.

This clonotype appeared many times. The rearrangement uses TRBV27 and TRBJ1-4; D is perhaps TRBD1 (6 bases). Trimming took off 8 bases at V and 1 base at J, with 14 bases between the two ends. This CDR3 comprises 15 residues. Germline V gene sequence: CDR1 MNHEY, CDR2 SMNVEV (reference sequence). CDR3: CASSIRGETNEKLFF. The CDR3 DNA reads TGTGCCAGCTCGATTAGGGGGGAAACTAATGAAAAACTGTTTTTT.

This clonotype was detected only a few times. This chain links TRBV28 with TRBJ1-6; D is perhaps TRBD1 (5 bases). The CDR3 length is 15 residues. Germline CDR1 is MDHEN and CDR2 is SYDVKM. The ends were cut back, 5 bases at V and 7 bases at J, with 15 bases in the middle. The CDR3 coding sequence is TGTGCCAGCAGTCCCTCAGGGTCCGGGAATTCACCCCTCCACTTT. Its translation is CASSPSGSGNSPLHF.

This clonotype was recorded many times. The V call is TRBV20-1, the J call TRBJ1-5; tentatively, D is TRBD1 (5 bases). Deletions cut 1 base from V and 4 bases from J, with 17 bases between. Germline V gene lookup returns CDR1 DFQATT and CDR2 SNEGSKA (reference sequence). This CDR3 comprises 16 residues. In nucleotides, the CDR3 is TGCAGTGCTAGAGTCTATTCGGTGCAGGGAAATCAGCCCCAGCATTTT. It codes for CSARVYSVQGNQPQHF.